The clone carrying this TCR beta chain was recorded many times. The data are from a study of T cells in Graves' hyperthyroidism and ophthalmopathy. Overall study: The authors collected peripheral blood at initial diagnosis, before any treatment.

A 10 ml volume of fresh peripheral blood provided the PBMCs. Trimming left V 3 bases short and J 1 base short, with 7 bases between. Germline lookup yields CDR1 SGDLS and CDR2 YYNGEE. The CDR3 sequence is 13 residues long. Regions amplified from RNA transcripts were the TCR beta CDR3 regions. The TCR CDR3 was amplified in a first-round RT-PCR using the HTBI primer set. TCRdb reprocessed the multiplex PCR reads via MiXCR and lists one record per CDR3 protein. Here the sample spans about 350,000 distinct CDR3 sequences, around 18% being singletons. The chain recombines TRBV9 with TRBJ1-1; no reliable D call. Sequencing was carried out using blood. The receptor was isolated from a woman aged 40 to 50 with Graves' ophthalmopathy. The CDR3 is CASSDWANTEAFF. CDR3 DNA sequence: TGTGCCAGCAGCGACTGGGCGAACACTGAAGCTTTCTTT.